A single sample gave rise to the 20 T cell receptor beta chains below, sequenced in a study of T cell clusters in autoimmune cytopenias (dated by TCRdb to between 2017 and 2020). The sequencer listed for this sample is Illumina MiSeq. Multiplex PCR with a touch-down protocol amplified TRB rearrangements, with the TRB-A and TRB-B primer pools combined in a single tube. Once TCRdb had reprocessed the reads, it stored one entry per CDR3 protein sequence and supplied no DNA. The table for this sample lists around 2,000 distinct CDR3 sequences. The ten most abundant clones make up approximately 7% of the sample. TRB amplification used approximately 250 ng of peripheral blood genomic DNA, some 38,000 genome equivalents, per sample. The data were also submitted as part of a second study, on T cell repertoires in aging, cancer and after chemotherapy.

The source material was peripheral blood. The receptor set was obtained from a human donor in good health.

By frequency, this clonotype registers medium-sized. V gene TRBV6-2 or TRBV6-3 combines with J gene TRBJ2-7. Germline V gives CDR1 MNHEY, CDR2 SVGEGT. CDR3 length equals 14 residues. The CDR3 reads CASSPRRDSYEQYF.

J is TRBJ1-1 and V is TRBV5-1. Germline V gene data show CDR1 as SGHRS and CDR2 as YFSETQ. The CDR3 has 15 amino acids. The CDR3 reads CASSLPPTGNTEAFF.

Considering frequency, this clonotype is large. The chain employs TRBV19 and TRBJ2-5; TCRdb's D gene call, TRBD1, goes unchecked for lack of DNA. Germline lookup yields CDR1 LNHDA and CDR2 SQIVND (reference sequence). This CDR3 is 15 amino acids long. CDR3 residues: CASSTGTGDRETQYF.

This clonotype shows up as large by frequency. The V call is TRBV19, the J call TRBJ1-2; TCRdb's D call of TRBD1 is untestable without DNA. CDR3 size: 14 residues. Looked up from germline, CDR1 is LNHDA and CDR2 is SQIVND (reference sequence). The CDR3 is CASTSGQSNYGYTF.

By frequency, this clonotype is medium-sized. CDR3 amino acids: CATSRVGQQYSNQPQHF. The V gene is TRBV15, the J gene TRBJ1-5; lacking DNA, the TRBD1 call made by TCRdb goes unchecked. CDR3 length: 17 amino acids. Germline V gene lookup returns CDR1 LNHNV and CDR2 YYDKDF (reference sequence).

This chain connects TRBV5-1 to TRBJ1-1; TCRdb's D call, TRBD1, is unchecked because there is no DNA. CDR1 SGHRS and CDR2 YFSETQ come from the germline V gene. This CDR3 comprises 15 residues. CDR3 protein: CASTLGQATNTEAFF.

The chain employs TRBV20-1 and TRBJ2-7; absent DNA, TCRdb's TRBD1 call cannot be checked. This CDR3 has 13 amino acids. The germline V gene encodes CDR1 DFQATT and CDR2 SNEGSKA (reference sequence). CDR3 sequence reads: CSAPAGGNYEQYF.

This clonotype counts as medium-sized by frequency. The chain combines TRBV27 with TRBJ1-5; with no DNA, the TCRdb D assignment of TRBD1 cannot be verified. The germline V gene has CDR1 MNHEY and CDR2 SMNVEV (reference sequence). This CDR3 region has 13 residues. CDR3: CASRDRTAQPQHF.

The chain joins TRBV30 to TRBJ1-3; the TCRdb call, TRBD1, lacks DNA for checking. This CDR3 spans 12 amino acids. CDR1 and CDR2 from the germline V gene are GTSNPN and SVGIG (reference sequence). The CDR3 loop is CAWTGQDGAIYF.

Frequency places this clonotype as large (0.1 to 1%). The V call is TRBV6-5, the J call TRBJ2-3; checking the TCRdb D call of TRBD1 is not possible without DNA. Germline V gene sequence: CDR1 MNHEY, CDR2 SVGAGI. This CDR3 contains 15 residues. This CDR3 reads CASSYRTGDTDTQYF.

This clonotype counts as medium-sized (0.01 to 0.1%) by frequency. The V gene is TRBV6-1, the J gene TRBJ2-3; the TCRdb call, TRBD1, lacks DNA for checking. Germline V CDR1 and CDR2: MNHNS, SASEGT. The CDR3 extends over 15 amino acids. CDR3 loop: CASSANGGSTDTQYF.

Considering frequency, this clonotype is medium-sized (0.01 to 0.1%). This rearrangement joins TRBV5-6 to TRBJ1-2. This CDR3 is built from 13 residues. The germline CDR1 and CDR2 sequences are SGHDT and YYEEEE. The CDR3: CASANRLSYGYTF.

This clonotype registers medium-sized (0.01 to 0.1%) by frequency. V usage is TRBV27 and J usage is TRBJ2-7; the TCRdb call, TRBD1, lacks DNA for checking. Germline V gene data show CDR1 as MNHEY and CDR2 as SMNVEV (reference sequence). This CDR3 is built from 14 residues. CDR3 protein: CASNRGGGGFEQYF.

The J gene is TRBJ1-2, the V gene TRBV19; the D gene TCRdb calls, TRBD1, cannot be checked with no DNA. Per germline, CDR1 LNHDA and CDR2 SQIVND (reference sequence). The CDR3 has 14 amino acids. CDR3 protein: CASSMAGQNSGYTF. Filled out from reference TRBV19 and TRBJ1-2, the complete variable domain reads DGGITQSPKYLFRKEGQNVTLSCEQNLNHDAMYWYRQDPGQGLRLIYYSQIVNDFQKGDIAEGYSVSREKKESFPLTVTSAQKNPTAFYLCASSMAGQNSGYTFGSGTRLTVV.

This clonotype shows up as medium-sized by frequency. V usage is TRBV7-2 and J usage is TRBJ1-3. CDR3 size: 14 residues. In germline, CDR1 is SGHTA, CDR2 FQGNSA. This CDR3 is CASSFEGSGNTIYF.

The rearrangement uses TRBV11-2 and TRBJ2-7. Germline CDR1 reads SGHAT; CDR2 reads FQNNGV. The CDR3 is 15 amino acids. This CDR3 reads CASSLGLAASYEQYF.

The genes are TRBV4-1 and TRBJ2-2. CDR3 length: 14 amino acids. CDR1 and CDR2 from the germline V gene are MGHRA and YSYEKL. The CDR3 loop reads CASSHPTGFGELFF.

The chain joins TRBV5-1 to TRBJ2-7; TCRdb designates TRBD2, a call that cannot be tested without DNA. The length of the CDR3 is 17 residues. Germline CDR1 SGHRS, CDR2 YFSETQ. This CDR3 reads CASSPATSGGVTYEQYF.

The rearrangement links TRBV24-1 to TRBJ1-6; the TCRdb call, TRBD1, lacks DNA for checking. From germline, CDR1 is KGHDR and CDR2 SFDVKD. The CDR3 consists of 20 residues. The CDR3 here is CATSGRQGAIPWLYNSPLHF.

This clonotype ranks as medium-sized in terms of frequency. V and J are TRBV7-2 and TRBJ2-3; as DNA is missing, the TRBD1 call by TCRdb cannot be tested. Germline assignment: CDR1 SGHTA and CDR2 FQGNSA. CDR3 size: 12 residues. The CDR3 reads CASSSPWGTQYF.